This entry lists 8 T cell receptor beta chains sequenced from one sample in a study of cytotoxic CD8 clonotypes in ibrutinib-treated CLL. Produced via immunoSEQ multiplex PCR; TCRdb's table is partial and in-frame only. Among 300,000 or so clones listed, roughly 71% were seen once. The material sequenced was PBMCs, taken after 36 months of ibrutinib treatment. The origin of the receptors is a human donor with chronic lymphocytic leukemia.

V usage is TRBV4-2 and J usage is TRBJ1-4; tentatively, D is TRBD1 (6 bases). Looked up from germline, CDR1 is LGHNA and CDR2 is YNFKEQ. The CDR3 is 13 amino acids. Trimming took off 5 bases at V and 6 bases at J, with 10 bases between the two ends. CDR3 sequence reads: CASSKGGDEKLFF. The CDR3 bases are TGTGCCAGCAGCAAGGGGGGGGATGAAAAACTGTTTTTT.

The V call is TRBV14, the J call TRBJ2-1; the D gene is possibly TRBD2 (5 bases). V was pared by 1 base and J by 3 bases, with 7 bases between. Germline-derived CDR1 and CDR2 are SGHDN and FVKESK. This CDR3 is built from 14 residues. The CDR3 DNA sequence: TGTGCCAGCAGCCAAGCGGGATACTACAATGAGCAGTTCTTC. This encodes CASSQAGYYNEQFF.

CDR3 DNA sequence: TGTGCCAGCAGCCCGGGGGGCCTACGCCCCTACGAGCAGTACTTC. This sequence encodes CASSPGGLRPYEQYF. This chain uses TRBV5-6 with TRBJ2-7; tentative D call: TRBD2 (7 bases). This CDR3 spans 15 amino acids. Germline loops: CDR1 SGHDT, CDR2 YYEEEE. Trimming took off 4 bases at V and 2 bases at J, with 16 bases between the two ends.

This sequence joins TRBV11-3 and TRBJ2-3; TRBD2 is a possible D gene (6 bases). CDR3 size: 13 residues. With 4 bases removed from V and 6 bases from J, the gap between germline ends came to 11 bases. CDR1 is SGHNT and CDR2 is YENEEA in the germline V gene. As DNA, the CDR3 is TGTGCCAGCAGCTCACTAGCACGGGATACGCAGTATTTT. Amino acid sequence: CASSSLARDTQYF.

V usage is TRBV5-6 and J usage is TRBJ2-5, with D maybe TRBD2 (6 bases). From germline, CDR1 is SGHDT and CDR2 YYEEEE. V dropped 1 base and J dropped 4 bases, with 14 bases sitting between them. The CDR3 covers 15 residues. CDR3 loop: CASSLSPGVRETQYF. CDR3 in DNA: TGTGCCAGCAGCTTGTCTCCGGGGGTTCGAGAGACCCAGTACTTC.

V is TRBV5-4 and J is TRBJ2-7, with 11 bases that match TRBD2. Unmatched junction bases numbered 3, after V lost 1 base and J lost 6 bases. The CDR3 is 14 amino acids. Looked up from germline, CDR1 is SGHNT and CDR2 is YYREEE (reference sequence). The CDR3 DNA follows: TGTGCCAGCAGCTTGCATCTAGCGGGAGGCGAGCAGTACTTC. This sequence encodes CASSLHLAGGEQYF. The full variable domain, in which reference TRBV5-4 and TRBJ2-7 provide the parts outside the CDR3, is ETGVTQSPTHLIKTRGQQVTLRCSSQSGHNTVSWYQQALGQGPQFIFQYYREEENGRGNFPPRFSGLQFPNYSSELNVNALELDDSALYLCASSLHLAGGEQYFGPGTRLTVT.

This clone was detected a few times. V and J are TRBV15 and TRBJ1-6; weak D call: TRBD1 (5 bases). Germline CDR1 is LNHNV and CDR2 is YYDKDF (reference sequence). The germline V and J ends were trimmed by 5 bases and 8 bases, with 10 bases remaining between them. CDR3 length: 13 residues. For the CDR3, the DNA is TGTGCCACCAGCGTGCAGGGCTATTCACCCCTCCACTTT. Protein sequence: CATSVQGYSPLHF.

The rearrangement joins TRBV19 to TRBJ2-5, with D perhaps matching TRBD1 or TRBD2 (6 bases each). This CDR3 has 13 amino acids. Trimming cost V 4 bases and J 10 bases, with 16 bases left between them. Germline V gene lookup returns CDR1 LNHDA and CDR2 SQIVND (reference sequence). CDR3 residues: CASSSGTSRIQYF. The CDR3 DNA sequence: TGTGCCAGTAGTAGCGGGACATCCCGGATCCAGTACTTC.